A selection of T cell receptor beta chains follows, all from one sample in a study of Graves' ophthalmopathy and Graves' hyperthyroidism. Via MiXCR, TCRdb re-called the multiplex PCR reads, giving one row per CDR3 protein. This table holds 400,000 to 450,000 distinct CDR3 sequences, 21% found once. The material sequenced was peripheral blood. The origin of the receptors is a woman under 30 with stable Graves' hyperthyroidism. CDR3s include the opening cysteine and the closing phenylalanine or tryptophan. Clone sizes are given selectively: once, few, many, or a class where the clone is expanded.

many	TRBV12-3/TRBV12-4	CASSSYGGVSYEQYF
-	TRBV6-1	CASSEAYEAYEQYF
many	TRBV11-2	CASSPGRRLGVVEQYF
few	TRBV2	CASKGSQETQYF
-	TRBV5-1	CASKTDRESGQPQHF
many	TRBV20-1	CSASIVYEQYF
-	TRBV20-1	CSASLLAGVETQYF
many	TRBV30	CAWSKAAEETQYF
-	TRBV6-5	CASSYSFTGGLQPQHF
many	TRBV28	CATVSPRGSGNTIYF
many	TRBV27	CASRYSNNSPLHF
many	TRBV10-1	CASRRVDTEAFF
many	TRBV15	CATSREQPGEGLAGVSQETQYF
-	TRBV12-3/TRBV12-4	CASSLFGGLETQYF
many	TRBV27	CASSGSGDQPQHF
many	TRBV15	CATSPTGSKHEQYF
-	TRBV6-5	CASRGQGANIQYF
many	TRBV28	CASRPGQGSETQYF
many	TRBV12-3/TRBV12-4	CASSLGGRVISYEQYF
many	TRBV29-1	CSVEVVNTIYF
many	TRBV11-2	CASSPGTGFSYEQYF
many	TRBV19	CASSPLGRDQPQHF
many	TRBV29-1	CSARQGPNTEAFF
many	TRBV2	CASQPDTNTEAFF
many	TRBV20-1	CSARDFREAGNTIYF
many	TRBV12-3/TRBV12-4	CASSSNTPRGEQYF
-	TRBV12-3/TRBV12-4	CASSHKAQPQHF
-	TRBV6-4	CASSLNEMGETQYF
many	TRBV28	CASSRLRENTEAFF
many	TRBV6-5	CASSYSAGSDYGYTF
many	TRBV10-3	CAISPTPNTEAFF
many	TRBV19	CASSIGSLLDEAFF
many	TRBV10-3	CAISESVAGAGYEQYF
many	TRBV12-3/TRBV12-4	CASSSWRRRGHQVYF
many	TRBV6-2/TRBV6-3	CASSFRAPIYGYTF
many	TRBV5-1	CASGTDSKETQYF
many	TRBV19	CASRWQGNTEAFF
many	TRBV6-5	CASKPAGGRYEQYF
-	TRBV12-3/TRBV12-4	CASSFYGGQGYTF
many	TRBV6-5	CASTARGDTEAFF
many	TRBV6-1	CASSPAGWETGELFF
-	TRBV30	CAWSENSGNTIYF
many	TRBV20-1	CSAIVGSPTYEQYF
many	TRBV14	CASSQDLKQYF
once	TRBV12-3/TRBV12-4	CASSYRRTGGPSEQYF
few	TRBV29-1	CSVRGQGRYEQYF
many	TRBV25-1	CASSGRGGNQPQHF
many	TRBV7-2	CASRQVANTEAFF
many	TRBV29-1	CSAQTADYGYTF
many	TRBV28	CASSTPRQGRTEAFF
-	TRBV2	CASRGASGTQLAKNIKYF
many	TRBV6-2/TRBV6-3	CASSYWAGETQYF
many	TRBV20-1	CSARDSLADSEQYF